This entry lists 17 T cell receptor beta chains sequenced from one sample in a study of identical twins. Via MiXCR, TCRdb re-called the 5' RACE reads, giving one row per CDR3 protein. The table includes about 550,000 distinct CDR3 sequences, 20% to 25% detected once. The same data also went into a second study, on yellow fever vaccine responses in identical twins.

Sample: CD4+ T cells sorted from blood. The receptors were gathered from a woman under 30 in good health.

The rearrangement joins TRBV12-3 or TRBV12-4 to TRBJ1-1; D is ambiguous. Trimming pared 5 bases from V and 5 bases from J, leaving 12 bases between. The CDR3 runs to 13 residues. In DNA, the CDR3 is TGTGCCAGCAGTCGCCAGGCGGGGACTGAAGCTTTCTTT. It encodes CASSRQAGTEAFF.

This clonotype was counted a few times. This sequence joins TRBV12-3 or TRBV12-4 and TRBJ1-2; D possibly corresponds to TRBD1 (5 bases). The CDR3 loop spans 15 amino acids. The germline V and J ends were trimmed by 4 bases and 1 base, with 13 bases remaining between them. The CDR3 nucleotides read TGTGCCAGCAGTTCTGGACCGACAGTTAACTATGGCTACACCTTC. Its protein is CASSSGPTVNYGYTF.

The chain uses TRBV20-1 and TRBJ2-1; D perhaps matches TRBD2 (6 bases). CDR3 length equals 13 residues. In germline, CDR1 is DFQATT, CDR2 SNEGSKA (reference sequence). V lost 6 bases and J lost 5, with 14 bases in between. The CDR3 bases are TGCAGTGCAACCCGACTAGAGAACAATGAGCAGTTCTTC. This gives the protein CSATRLENNEQFF.

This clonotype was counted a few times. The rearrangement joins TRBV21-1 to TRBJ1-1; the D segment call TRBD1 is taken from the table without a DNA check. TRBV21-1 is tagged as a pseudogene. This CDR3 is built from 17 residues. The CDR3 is CASSKVPDRDMNTEAFF. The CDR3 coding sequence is TGTGCCAGCAGCAAAGTGCCGGACAGGGACATGAACACTGAAGCTTTCTTT.

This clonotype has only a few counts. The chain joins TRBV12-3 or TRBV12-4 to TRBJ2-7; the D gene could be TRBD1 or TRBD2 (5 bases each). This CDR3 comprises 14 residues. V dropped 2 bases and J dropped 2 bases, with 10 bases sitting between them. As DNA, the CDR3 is TGTGCCAGCAGTTTATGGGGACCGACCTACGAGCAGTACTTC. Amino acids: CASSLWGPTYEQYF.

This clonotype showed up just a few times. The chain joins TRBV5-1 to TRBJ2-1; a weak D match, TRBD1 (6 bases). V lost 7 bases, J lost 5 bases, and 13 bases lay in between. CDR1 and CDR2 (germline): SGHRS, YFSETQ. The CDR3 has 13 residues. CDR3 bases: TGCGCCAGCCGACTCAGGGGAGACAATGAGCAGTTCTTC. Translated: CASRLRGDNEQFF.

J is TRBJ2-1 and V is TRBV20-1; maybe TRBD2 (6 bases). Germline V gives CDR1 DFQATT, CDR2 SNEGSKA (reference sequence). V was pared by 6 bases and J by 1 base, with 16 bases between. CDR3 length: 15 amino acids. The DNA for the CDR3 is TGCAGTGCGAGGTCCGGGACTTCTTCCTACAATGAGCAGTTCTTC. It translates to CSARSGTSSYNEQFF.

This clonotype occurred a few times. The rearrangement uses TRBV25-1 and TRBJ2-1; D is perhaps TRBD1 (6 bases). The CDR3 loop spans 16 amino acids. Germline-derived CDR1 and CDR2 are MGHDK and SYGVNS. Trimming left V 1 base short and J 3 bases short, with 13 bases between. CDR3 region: CASSEFGRGYYNEQFF. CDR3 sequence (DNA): TGTGCCAGCAGTGAATTCGGCAGGGGATACTACAATGAGCAGTTCTTC.

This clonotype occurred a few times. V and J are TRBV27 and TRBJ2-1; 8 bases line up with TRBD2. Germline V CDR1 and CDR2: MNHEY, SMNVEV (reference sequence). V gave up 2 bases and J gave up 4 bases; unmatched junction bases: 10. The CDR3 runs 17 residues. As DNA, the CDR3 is TGTGCCAGCAGTTTACTTCTAGCGGGCACTACTTACAATGAGCAGTTCTTC. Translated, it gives CASSLLLAGTTYNEQFF.

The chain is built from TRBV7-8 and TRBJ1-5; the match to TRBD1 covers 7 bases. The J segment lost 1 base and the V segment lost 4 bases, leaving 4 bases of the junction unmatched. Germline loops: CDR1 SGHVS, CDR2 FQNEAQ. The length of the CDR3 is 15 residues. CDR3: CASSWGQKSNQPQHF. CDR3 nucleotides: TGTGCCAGCAGCTGGGGACAGAAAAGCAATCAGCCCCAGCATTTT.

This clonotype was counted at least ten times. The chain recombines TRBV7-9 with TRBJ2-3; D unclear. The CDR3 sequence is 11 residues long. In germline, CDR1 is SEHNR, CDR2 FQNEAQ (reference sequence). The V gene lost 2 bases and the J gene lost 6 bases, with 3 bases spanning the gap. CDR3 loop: CASSLQDTQYF. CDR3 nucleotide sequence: TGTGCCAGCAGCTTACAGGATACGCAGTATTTT.

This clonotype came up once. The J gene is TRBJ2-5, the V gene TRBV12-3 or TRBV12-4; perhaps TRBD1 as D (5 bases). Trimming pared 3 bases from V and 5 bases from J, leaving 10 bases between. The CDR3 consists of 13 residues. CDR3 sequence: CASSLQGTETQYF. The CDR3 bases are TGTGCCAGCAGTTTGCAGGGAACCGAGACCCAGTACTTC.

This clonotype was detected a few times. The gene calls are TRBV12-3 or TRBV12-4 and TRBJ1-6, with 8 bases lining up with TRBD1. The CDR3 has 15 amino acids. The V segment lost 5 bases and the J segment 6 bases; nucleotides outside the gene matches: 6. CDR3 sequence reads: CASSQGALGNSPLHF. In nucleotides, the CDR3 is TGTGCCAGCAGTCAGGGGGCCTTAGGTAATTCACCCCTCCACTTT.

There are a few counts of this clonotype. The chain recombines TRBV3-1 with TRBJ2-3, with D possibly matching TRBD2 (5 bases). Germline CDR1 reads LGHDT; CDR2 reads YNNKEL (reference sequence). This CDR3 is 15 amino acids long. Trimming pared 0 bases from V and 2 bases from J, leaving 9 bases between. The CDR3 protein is CASSQDSADTDTQYF. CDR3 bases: TGTGCCAGCAGCCAAGATTCAGCGGACACAGATACGCAGTATTTT.

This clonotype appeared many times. This CDR3 is CATSPTLAETINGELFF. CDR3 coding DNA: TGTGCCACCAGCCCTACCCTAGCGGAGACAATTAACGGGGAGCTGTTTTTT. The chain is built from TRBV15 and TRBJ2-2, with 7 bases that match TRBD2. This CDR3 contains 17 residues. Trimming at V came to 5 bases and at J to 7 bases, leaving 16 bases not matched to a gene. Germline V gene lookup returns CDR1 LNHNV and CDR2 YYDKDF (reference sequence). The whole variable domain, remainder taken from reference TRBV15 and TRBJ2-2, is DAMVIQNPRYQVTQFGKPVTLSCSQTLNHNVMYWYQQKSSQAPKLLFHYYDKDFNNEADTPDNFQSRRPNTSFCFLDIRSPGLGDTAMYLCATSPTLAETINGELFFGEGSRLTVL.

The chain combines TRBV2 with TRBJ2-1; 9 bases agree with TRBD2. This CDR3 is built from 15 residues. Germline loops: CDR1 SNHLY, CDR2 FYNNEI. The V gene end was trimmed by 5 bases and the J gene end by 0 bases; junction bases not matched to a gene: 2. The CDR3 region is CASSQLAGSYNEQFF. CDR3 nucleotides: TGTGCCAGCAGTCAACTAGCGGGCTCCTACAATGAGCAGTTCTTC.

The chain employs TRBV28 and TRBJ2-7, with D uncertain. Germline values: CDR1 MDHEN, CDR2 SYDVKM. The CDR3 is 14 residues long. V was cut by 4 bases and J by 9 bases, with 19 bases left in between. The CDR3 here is CASSYGRSSWVQYF. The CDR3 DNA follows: TGTGCCAGCAGTTATGGCCGGTCCTCCTGGGTGCAGTACTTC.